The clone carrying this T cell receptor beta chain was counted a few times. What it binds is not known. The CDR3 is 14 residues long. Trimming took 6 bases from V and 5 from J; bases not matched to a gene: 6. Germline lookup yields CDR1 SGHNT and CDR2 YYREEE (reference sequence). The data originate from a study of OX40 agonist ivuxolimab in advanced cancers. The study, taken as a whole, reports: Expanded clones belonging to CD8+ T cells outnumbered, on average, those of CD4+.

The table came from immunoSEQ multiplex PCR; TCRdb's copy has only in-frame clones and leaves some out. Of approximately 58,000 clones in the sample, about 88% were seen once. Specimen: CD4+ or CD8+ T cells sorted from blood, collected in a trial of the OX40 agonist ivuxolimab. This clonotype was sampled from an adult with an advanced solid tumor such as melanoma, head and neck, liver or kidney cancer. The V call is TRBV5-4, the J call TRBJ2-1; 9 positions match TRBD2. The DNA for the CDR3 is TGTGCCAGCAACCGCGGGAGGGCCGACAATGAGCAGTTCTTC. It is translated as CASNRGRADNEQFF.